The 27 T cell receptor beta chains listed next were all sequenced from one sample in a study of graft-versus-host responses after intestinal transplantation. The repertoire was sequenced with immunoSEQ multiplex PCR; TCRdb's copy has only in-frame clones and lacks some. The sample holds just over 70,000 clones, roughly 84% seen once. These receptors' antigens are unknown. The sequenced sample was unstimulated CD4+ T cells sorted from spleen or lymph node cells, obtained before transplant. The receptor source for this set is a human donor who was the organ donor for an intestinal transplant.

The chain couples TRBV28 to TRBJ2-1; 8 bases line up with TRBD2. The CDR3 is 14 residues long. Germline CDR1 MDHEN, CDR2 SYDVKM. The ends lost 5 bases at V and 6 bases at J; junction bases unmatched: 6. The CDR3 here is CASSLVGGGNEQFF. CDR3 in DNA: TGTGCCAGCAGTCTCGTCGGGGGGGGCAATGAGCAGTTCTTC.

The chain employs TRBV11-2 and TRBJ2-7, with D perhaps TRBD1 (5 bases). The CDR3 runs 12 residues. Germline values: CDR1 SGHAT, CDR2 FQNNGV. V was shortened by 5 bases and J by 7 bases, with 12 bases between the two germline ends. Here the CDR3 reads CASSLQGGEQYV. The CDR3 nucleotides read TGTGCCAGCAGCCTCCAGGGCGGTGAGCAGTACGTC.

The V gene is TRBV28, the J gene TRBJ1-3; D might be TRBD1 (5 bases). CDR1 is MDHEN and CDR2 is SYDVKM in the germline V gene. The CDR3 spans 15 residues. The V end was cut by 4 bases, the J end by 0 bases, with 10 bases between. The CDR3 spells CASSSDIYSGNTIYF. The CDR3 DNA sequence: TGTGCCAGCAGTTCGGACATTTACTCTGGAAACACCATATATTTT.

V gene TRBV11-2 combines with J gene TRBJ2-2; D ambiguous. The CDR3 sequence is 15 residues long. Trimming shortened V by 7 bases and J by 3 bases, and 15 bases separated the two germline ends. The germline V gene has CDR1 SGHAT and CDR2 FQNNGV. CDR3: CASKVARTHTGELFF. The CDR3 region has the DNA TGTGCCAGCAAAGTTGCCCGTACACACACCGGGGAGCTGTTTTTT.

J is TRBJ2-5 and V is TRBV5-1; the D is unclear. Trimming stripped 0 bases from V and 2 bases from J, with 14 bases between. This CDR3 contains 16 residues. Germline lookup yields CDR1 SGHRS and CDR2 YFSETQ. CDR3 nucleotide sequence: TGCGCCAGCAGCTTGGTCTTTCCGCACAGTCAAGAGACCCAGTACTTC. It yields the protein CASSLVFPHSQETQYF.

The rearrangement joins TRBV28 to TRBJ1-5; D ambiguous. CDR3 length equals 14 residues. Germline values: CDR1 MDHEN, CDR2 SYDVKM. Trimming removed 2 bases from V and 7 bases from J, with 12 bases in between. The CDR3 reads CASSLDGGGQPQHF. The CDR3 bases are TGTGCCAGCAGTTTAGACGGAGGAGGACAGCCCCAGCATTTT. Using reference TRBV28 and TRBJ1-5 for the parts outside the CDR3, the full variable domain is DVKVTQSSRYLVKRTGEKVFLECVQDMDHENMFWYRQDPGLGLRLIYFSYDVKMKEKGDIPEGYSVSREKKERFSLILESASTNQTSMYLCASSLDGGGQPQHFGDGTRLSIL.

V gene TRBV6-6 combines with J gene TRBJ1-5; weak D call: TRBD1 (6 bases). V was cut by 8 bases and J by 0 bases, with 11 bases left in between. CDR1 and CDR2 from the germline V gene are MNHNY and SVGAGI (reference sequence). There are 14 residues in the CDR3. The CDR3 here is CASGGHDSNQPQHF. The DNA of the CDR3 is TGTGCCAGCGGGGGACACGATAGCAATCAGCCCCAGCATTTT.

In this sample, this clone turned up once. The genes are TRBV2 and TRBJ1-2, with 8 bases fitting TRBD1. The CDR3 is 15 amino acids. Germline V gene sequence: CDR1 SNHLY, CDR2 FYNNEI. V lost 7 bases and J lost 6; bases outside the gene matches: 13. The CDR3 spells CASKSSGQGINGYTF. CDR3 nucleotides: TGTGCCAGCAAAAGCTCCGGACAGGGCATAAATGGCTACACCTTC.

This chain links TRBV5-1 with TRBJ2-1; 15 positions agree with TRBD2. Germline V CDR1 and CDR2: SGHRS, YFSETQ. The CDR3 loop spans 17 amino acids. V was pared by 3 bases and J by 5 bases, with 6 bases of the junction left unmatched. This CDR3 is CASSYPGLAGGHNEQFF. CDR3 nucleotides: TGCGCCAGCAGCTATCCGGGACTAGCGGGGGGACACAATGAGCAGTTCTTC.

This clone appeared a few times. The chain links TRBV7-9 to TRBJ2-1; 8 bases match TRBD2. CDR3 length equals 14 residues. The germline V gene has CDR1 SEHNR and CDR2 FQNEAQ (reference sequence). V was clipped by 6 bases and J by 3 bases; unmatched bases: 4. The CDR3 is CASRPTSVYNEQFF. DNA for the CDR3: TGTGCCAGCAGACCGACTAGCGTCTACAATGAGCAGTTCTTC. Filled out from reference TRBV7-9 and TRBJ2-1, the complete variable domain reads DTGVSQNPRHKITKRGQNVTFRCDPISEHNRLYWYRQTLGQGPEFLTYFQNEAQLEKSRLLSDRFSAERPKGSFSTLEIQRTEQGDSAMYLCASRPTSVYNEQFFGPGTRLTVL.

This clone has only one observation. This chain connects TRBV2 to TRBJ2-3, with 7 bases that match TRBD2. The CDR3 runs 12 residues. Germline CDR1 SNHLY, CDR2 FYNNEI. J lost 5 bases, V lost 7 bases, and 3 bases had no gene match. The CDR3 region has the DNA TGTGCCAGCATCCGGGGGGAAGATACGCAGTATTTT. It specifies CASIRGEDTQYF.

The rearrangement uses TRBV2 and TRBJ2-3; weak D call: TRBD2 (5 bases). The CDR3 length is 13 residues. CDR1 and CDR2 (germline): SNHLY, FYNNEI. V was pared by 6 bases and J by 3 bases, with 10 bases between. The CDR3 region is CASRRETTDTQYF. For the CDR3, the DNA is TGTGCCAGCAGGAGGGAGACAACAGATACGCAGTATTTT.

This clone was counted once. V gene TRBV29-1 combines with J gene TRBJ2-3, with a tentative D call TRBD1 (5 bases). From germline, CDR1 is SQVTM and CDR2 ANQGSEA. Trimming cost V 7 bases and J 1 base, with 15 bases left between them. CDR3 size: 14 residues. CDR3 sequence reads: CSEGEGLGTDTQYF. The CDR3 DNA sequence: TGCAGCGAAGGGGAAGGTTTAGGCACAGATACGCAGTATTTT.

This rearrangement joins TRBV6-1 to TRBJ2-1, with D perhaps TRBD2 (5 bases). Trimming stripped 2 bases from V and 7 bases from J, with 15 bases between. This CDR3 region has 15 residues. Germline loops: CDR1 MNHNS, CDR2 SASEGT. In nucleotides, the CDR3 is TGTGCCAGCAGTGAATCGGGGATAAGAGGGAATGAGCAGTTCTTC. Its protein product is CASSESGIRGNEQFF.

The V call is TRBV19, the J call TRBJ2-5; 7 nucleotides line up with TRBD2. Germline CDR1 reads LNHDA; CDR2 reads SQIVND (reference sequence). The CDR3 contains 13 residues. The ends lost 3 bases at V and 2 bases at J; junction bases unmatched: 0. The CDR3 nucleotides read TGTGCCAGTAGTATCGGGGGGCAAGAGACCCAGTACTTC. Residues: CASSIGGQETQYF.

Only a few counts were recorded for this clone. CDR3 sequence reads: CASSRDRVTAGELFF. The CDR3 DNA reads TGTGCCAGTAGTAGGGACAGGGTTACGGCCGGGGAGCTGTTTTTT. This chain connects TRBV19 to TRBJ2-2; 9 nucleotides align to TRBD1. V shed 4 bases, J shed 6 bases, and the junction held 6 bases outside the gene matches. The germline CDR1 and CDR2 sequences are LNHDA and SQIVND (reference sequence). The CDR3 runs 15 residues. Full variable domain (remainder filled in from reference TRBV19 and TRBJ2-2): DGGITQSPKYLFRKEGQNVTLSCEQNLNHDAMYWYRQDPGQGLRLIYYSQIVNDFQKGDIAEGYSVSREKKESFPLTVTSAQKNPTAFYLCASSRDRVTAGELFFGEGSRLTVL.

This chain connects TRBV5-1 to TRBJ1-5, with D possibly being TRBD1 (5 bases). The CDR3 spans 15 residues. The V end was cut by 0 bases, the J end by 1 base, with 8 bases between. The germline V gene encodes CDR1 SGHRS and CDR2 YFSETQ. The CDR3 nucleotides read TGCGCCAGCAGCTTGGAAGGGGTGAGCAATCAGCCCCAGCATTTT. Amino acids: CASSLEGVSNQPQHF.

V usage is TRBV6-6 and J usage is TRBJ1-1; 8 bases match TRBD1. The CDR3 contains 15 residues. The V and J ends lost 6 bases and 4 bases, in that order; junction bases with no gene match: 10. Germline V gene lookup returns CDR1 MNHNY and CDR2 SVGAGI (reference sequence). CDR3 in DNA: TGTGCCAGCAGCCCCCTACAGGGGGGGATCACTGAAGCTTTCTTT. The encoded protein is CASSPLQGGITEAFF.

J is TRBJ2-3 and V is TRBV4-1, with TRBD2 identical over 10 bases. V shed 3 bases, J shed 7 bases, and the junction held 13 bases outside the gene matches. Germline V gives CDR1 MGHRA, CDR2 YSYEKL. CDR3 length: 17 amino acids. CDR3 protein: CASSHAGTSEGGYTQYF. The CDR3 DNA is TGCGCCAGCAGCCACGCAGGGACTAGCGAGGGAGGTTATACGCAGTATTTT.

This CDR3 reads CASSLGVRRDYGYTF. For the CDR3, the DNA is TGTGCCAGCAGCTTGGGAGTCCGGCGGGACTATGGCTACACCTTC. The genes are TRBV5-5 and TRBJ1-2; D unresolved. V was cut by 0 bases and J by 3 bases, with 12 bases left in between. This CDR3 spans 15 amino acids. Germline CDR1 and CDR2: SGHKS and YYEKEE (reference sequence).

The J gene is TRBJ2-5, the V gene TRBV4-2, with 13 bases aligning to TRBD2. The CDR3 runs 16 residues. J was trimmed by 5 bases and V by 4 bases; bases with no gene match: 7. Per the germline V gene, CDR1 is LGHNA and CDR2 is YNFKEQ. CDR3 coding DNA: TGTGCCAGCAGCCCCAGGACTAGCGGGGGTCCGGAGACCCAGTACTTC. Amino acid sequence: CASSPRTSGGPETQYF.

The chain is built from TRBV5-6 and TRBJ1-6; D is uncertain. V lost 0 bases to trimming and J lost 3 bases, with 7 bases between them. The CDR3 has 15 amino acids. CDR1 and CDR2 (germline): SGHDT, YYEEEE. DNA for the CDR3: TGTGCCAGCAGCTTGGGGCAGGTCTATAATTCACCCCTCCACTTT. This gives the protein CASSLGQVYNSPLHF.

The gene calls are TRBV28 and TRBJ2-3; possible D gene TRBD2, 5 bases. V gave up 8 bases and J gave up 1 base, with 16 bases separating them. The CDR3 length is 15 residues. The germline CDR1 and CDR2 sequences are MDHEN and SYDVKM. CDR3 residues: CASQDLAGGTDTQYF. The CDR3, as DNA: TGTGCCAGCCAAGACCTAGCTGGGGGCACAGATACGCAGTATTTT.

The chain uses TRBV19 and TRBJ2-3, with 7 positions matching TRBD2. Germline CDR1 reads LNHDA; CDR2 reads SQIVND (reference sequence). The CDR3 has 15 amino acids. V was clipped by 4 bases and J by 3 bases; unmatched bases: 7. DNA of the CDR3: TGTGCCAGTAGTAAGGCGGGGGAATCAACAGATACGCAGTATTTT. As protein: CASSKAGESTDTQYF.

The chain couples TRBV11-2 to TRBJ1-2, with 11 bases matching TRBD1. The germline V gene encodes CDR1 SGHAT and CDR2 FQNNGV. V was clipped by 3 bases and J by 5 bases; unmatched bases: 8. This CDR3 has 16 amino acids. The CDR3 coding sequence is TGTGCCAGCAGCTTCTTCGGACAGGGGGCAGGGTATGGCTACACCTTC. Its translation: CASSFFGQGAGYGYTF.

For the CDR3, the DNA is TGTGCCAGCAGTTCCCTAGCGGGGAGGAGCACAGATACGCAGTATTTT. Encoded protein: CASSSLAGRSTDTQYF. The genes are TRBV28 and TRBJ2-3; 9 bases are a match to TRBD2. The germline CDR1 and CDR2 sequences are MDHEN and SYDVKM. The CDR3 covers 16 residues. The V gene end was trimmed by 4 bases and the J gene end by 0 bases; junction bases not matched to a gene: 5.

The chain carries TRBV30 and TRBJ1-2; D is possibly TRBD1 (5 bases). CDR3 length: 14 amino acids. CDR1 GTSNPN and CDR2 SVGIG come from the germline V gene (reference sequence). V was trimmed by 3 bases and J by 5 bases, leaving 16 bases between them. CDR3 region: CAWRGDQEGYGYTF. CDR3 bases: TGTGCCTGGAGAGGGGACCAGGAGGGGTATGGCTACACCTTC.